This TCR beta chain was documented in a study of T cell changes during pregnancy in multiple sclerosis. The V gene end was trimmed by 3 bases and the J gene end by 2 bases; junction bases not matched to a gene: 10. This CDR3 contains 16 residues. From germline, CDR1 is SGDLS and CDR2 YYNGEE. TCRdb's copy holds only in-frame clones and misses some; the assay was immunoSEQ multiplex PCR. The sample lists approximately 100,000 clones, roughly 93% occurring once. This clone was seen a single time. The sample was peripheral blood, taken before pregnancy. The chain combines TRBV9 with TRBJ1-2, with 7 positions matching TRBD1. The TCR comes from a female donor with multiple sclerosis, enrolled in a pregnancy study. As DNA, the CDR3 is TGTGCCAGCAGCGCCGATCTACAGGGGCTAAACTATGGCTACACCTTC. Translation: CASSADLQGLNYGYTF.